These T cell receptor beta chains were read from a single sample in a study of cytomegalovirus exposure and HLA in healthy donors. The table came from immunoSEQ multiplex PCR; TCRdb's copy has only in-frame clones and leaves some out. The sample carries roughly 65,000 clones, roughly two thirds recorded once. Sequencing used PBMCs. The receptors were gathered from a man aged 40-49 years in good health and CMV-seropositive. Each CDR3 is given without its conserved first and last residue. Each record gives: D gene, J gene, clone size, V gene, CDR3 protein. D genes are given only for firm matches. Size is stated for part of the rows, as once, few or many counts, or as a class when the clone is expanded.

d_call: -; j_call: TRBJ2-1; clone_size: -; v_call: TRBV4-3; cdr3_aa: ASSQETGQYNEQF
d_call: -; j_call: TRBJ1-1; clone_size: -; v_call: TRBV6-5; cdr3_aa: ASRRGTNTEAF
d_call: TRBD2; j_call: TRBJ2-1; clone_size: once; v_call: TRBV9; cdr3_aa: ASSGTSLGGVDEQF
d_call: TRBD1; j_call: TRBJ1-1; clone_size: -; v_call: TRBV7-3; cdr3_aa: ASSLGTATEAF
d_call: -; j_call: TRBJ1-5; clone_size: -; v_call: TRBV7-9; cdr3_aa: ASGREEHQPQH
d_call: -; j_call: TRBJ1-3; clone_size: once; v_call: TRBV29-1; cdr3_aa: SVGHNSGNTIY
d_call: TRBD1; j_call: TRBJ1-1; clone_size: -; v_call: TRBV11-2; cdr3_aa: ASSLGGDRGRTEAF
d_call: TRBD2; j_call: TRBJ2-7; clone_size: -; v_call: TRBV5-5; cdr3_aa: ASSLEYGGNSYEQY
d_call: -; j_call: TRBJ2-1; clone_size: -; v_call: TRBV6-5; cdr3_aa: ASSREFDNEQF
d_call: TRBD1; j_call: TRBJ2-4; clone_size: -; v_call: TRBV29-1; cdr3_aa: SASGGAPGNIQY
d_call: -; j_call: TRBJ1-6; clone_size: -; v_call: TRBV6-5; cdr3_aa: ASTKEGYNSPLH
d_call: -; j_call: TRBJ2-7; clone_size: -; v_call: TRBV7-2; cdr3_aa: ASSLKTVSYEQY
d_call: TRBD2; j_call: TRBJ2-5; clone_size: -; v_call: TRBV6-5; cdr3_aa: ASSYLSSGHQETQY
d_call: -; j_call: TRBJ1-1; clone_size: -; v_call: TRBV5-1; cdr3_aa: ASSLAPTQNTEAF
d_call: TRBD1; j_call: TRBJ2-7; clone_size: -; v_call: TRBV14; cdr3_aa: ASSLTGTGSYEQY
d_call: TRBD2; j_call: TRBJ2-2; clone_size: -; v_call: TRBV7-9; cdr3_aa: ASSQYWGGNTGELF
d_call: -; j_call: TRBJ1-1; clone_size: -; v_call: TRBV19; cdr3_aa: ASSTAGARTEAF
d_call: -; j_call: TRBJ2-7; clone_size: -; v_call: TRBV13; cdr3_aa: ASSLDSSYEQY
d_call: -; j_call: TRBJ2-1; clone_size: -; v_call: TRBV30; cdr3_aa: AWAPGVSYNEQF
d_call: -; j_call: TRBJ1-1; clone_size: -; v_call: TRBV30; cdr3_aa: AWSLGEPIGSFL
d_call: -; j_call: TRBJ2-1; clone_size: -; v_call: TRBV5-6; cdr3_aa: ASSFDQGFSYNEQF
d_call: -; j_call: TRBJ2-6; clone_size: -; v_call: TRBV10-3; cdr3_aa: ATWTSGANVLT